This T cell receptor (beta chain) was profiled in a study of blood T cell repertoires in COVID-19. The CDR3 covers 14 residues. The germline V gene encodes CDR1 SGDLS and CDR2 YYNGEE. The germline V and J ends were trimmed by 6 bases and 4 bases, with 16 bases remaining between them. Measured with immunoSEQ multiplex PCR; TCRdb has only the in-frame clones, and not every one. The sample carries under 250,000 clones, about 90% recorded once. Material: peripheral blood. The V call is TRBV9, the J call TRBJ1-1; D might be TRBD1 (5 bases). The receptor's source is a man aged 60 to 69 with COVID-19, enrolled during active disease. The CDR3 bases are TGTGCCAGCACCCGCCCGGGGGAGGGCACTGAAGCTTTCTTT. Translated, it gives CASTRPGEGTEAFF. Full variable domain (rest looked up from reference TRBV9 and TRBJ1-1): DSGVTQTPKHLITATGQRVTLRCSPRSGDLSVYWYQQSLDQGLQFLIQYYNGEERAKGNILERFSAQQFPDLHSELNLSSLELGDSALYFCASTRPGEGTEAFFGQGTRLTVV.